This passage covers 17 T cell receptor beta chains from one sample sequenced in a study of T cells in women clearing cervical HPV infection. The data were produced by immunoSEQ multiplex PCR, yet TCRdb's version contains in-frame clones alone and is incomplete. The sample has about 33,000 clones. The source material was blood buffy coat. These receptors originate from a woman between 18 and 70 years old with a cervical HPV16 infection that either progressed to CIN3+ or cleared (not recorded which).

With respect to this clone: Coverage ceases 3 residues before the CDR3 finishes, and the germline J gene fills in the end. The chain has TRBV12-5 and TRBJ2-1; D uncertain. The CDR3 runs to 14 residues. Trimming stripped 4 bases from V and 4 bases from J, with 11 bases between. Germline V gene lookup returns CDR1 LGHNT and CDR2 FRNRAP. This CDR3 is CASGSHYLYNEQFF. The DNA read from the CDR3 is TGTGCTAGTGGTTCACACTACCTTTACAATGAG.

About this clone: The read gets to within 3 residues of the CDR3 end, and the germline J gene fills in the rest. The gene calls are TRBV5-1 and TRBJ2-2; no firm D call. The germline CDR1 and CDR2 sequences are SGHRS and YFSETQ. CDR3 length: 13 amino acids. Trimming took off 3 bases at V and 3 bases at J, with 6 bases between the two ends. The CDR3 loop reads CASSSMYTGELFF. The CDR3 DNA, read in part, is TGCGCCAGCAGCTCAATGTACACCGGGGAG. Full variable domain (missing parts from reference TRBV5-1 and TRBJ2-2): KAGVTQTPRYLIKTRGQQVTLSCSPISGHRSVSWYQQTPGQGLQFLFEYFSETQRNKGNFPGRFSGRQFSNSRSEMNVSTLELGDSALYLCASSSMYTGELFFGEGSRLTVL.

As for this clone: The CDR3 end is not reached by the read, which stops 3 residues before it; the germline J gene fills it in. J is TRBJ2-7 and V is TRBV28, with TRBD2 matching 10 bases. With 6 bases clipped from V and 4 bases from J, the junction kept 9 bases outside the gene matches. This CDR3 comprises 15 residues. Per germline, CDR1 MDHEN and CDR2 SYDVKM. Incomplete CDR3 DNA: TGTGCCAGCAGCCCCTACAGCGGGAGGGTGTACGAG. It specifies CASSPYSGRVYE. The whole CDR3 sequence is CASSPYSGRVYEQYF.

About this clone: The read halts 3 residues ahead of the CDR3 end, with the missing end drawn from the germline J gene. The chain uses TRBV2 and TRBJ2-1, with 8 bases identical to TRBD1. The CDR3 covers 14 residues. Germline CDR1 SNHLY, CDR2 FYNNEI. V dropped 5 bases and J dropped 9; count of bases not matched to a gene: 9. The CDR3 spells CASSPDRGVGEQFF. CDR3 DNA (partial): TGTGCCAGCAGTCCCGACAGGGGTGTTGGTGAG.

Comments on this clone: A read error may account for a junction end that differs from germline. The sequence runs out 3 residues before the end of the CDR3; the remainder is reconstructed from the germline J gene. V usage is TRBV29-1 and J usage is TRBJ1-2; a weak D match, TRBD1 (6 bases). CDR1 and CDR2 from the germline V gene are SQVTM and ANQGSEA. The CDR3 length is 12 residues. CDR3 loop: CSVKDRSYGYTF. Incomplete CDR3 DNA: TGCAGCGTTAAAGACAGGAGTTATGGC.

As for this clone: The read finishes 3 residues shy of the CDR3 end, and the germline J gene is used to complete it. The chain is built from TRBV29-1 and TRBJ2-1, with 10 positions matching TRBD1. Germline-derived CDR1 and CDR2 are SQVTM and ANQGSEA. Trimming removed 6 bases from V and 5 bases from J; junction bases left unmatched: 4. This CDR3 contains 13 residues. The CDR3 region is CSVRTGGNNEQFF. CDR3 DNA, as far as it was read: TGCAGCGTGAGGACAGGGGGAAACAATGAG.

Concerning this clone: The read falls 3 residues short of the CDR3 end, and the missing part is taken from the germline J gene. The chain recombines TRBV7-9 with TRBJ1-1; no reliable D call. The CDR3 covers 14 residues. Germline assignment: CDR1 SEHNR and CDR2 FQNEAQ (reference sequence). Trimming left V 4 bases short and J 3 bases short, with 12 bases between. The DNA read from the CDR3 is TGTGCCAGCAGCTCTAAGAATGAAGACACTGAA. Translating gives CASSSKNEDTE. The complete CDR3 sequence is CASSSKNEDTEAFF.

Comment on this clone: Coverage ceases 3 residues before the CDR3 finishes, and the germline J gene fills in the end. The rearrangement uses TRBV7-6 and TRBJ2-3, with 9 bases fitting TRBD2. With 1 base clipped from V and 1 base from J, the junction kept 0 bases outside the gene matches. Germline CDR1 reads SGHVS; CDR2 reads FNYEAQ. The length of the CDR3 is 15 residues. Incomplete CDR3 DNA: TGTGCCAGCAGCTTAGGGACTAGCGGCACAGATACG. It translates to CASSLGTSGTDT. The whole CDR3 sequence is CASSLGTSGTDTQYF.

With regard to this clone: The missing CDR3 end, 3 residues past where the read stops, is filled in from the germline J gene. The chain carries TRBV11-3 and TRBJ2-2; TRBD1 is a possible D gene (5 bases). Germline lookup yields CDR1 SGHNT and CDR2 YENEEA. There are 14 residues in the CDR3. The V end was cut by 4 bases, the J end by 6 bases, with 12 bases between. The sequenced part of the CDR3 DNA is TGTGCCAGCAGCTCAGATTTGGGGCCCGGGGAG. Its protein is CASSSDLGPGE. The full CDR3 sequence reads CASSSDLGPGELFF.

To note about this clone: Coverage ceases 3 residues before the CDR3 finishes, and the germline J gene fills in the end. Other nucleotide sequences from this sample produce the same CDR3. This chain connects TRBV5-6 to TRBJ2-7, with 9 bases fitting TRBD2. Per germline, CDR1 SGHDT and CDR2 YYEEEE. The CDR3 runs 14 residues. Trimming at V came to 0 bases and at J to 3 bases, leaving 1 base not matched to a gene. CDR3 DNA, as far as it was read: TGTGCCAGCAGCTTGGGACTAGCGGACTACGAG. Translated, it gives CASSLGLADYE. Given in full, the CDR3 is CASSLGLADYEQYF.

A remark on this clone: The CDR3 extends 3 residues past the end of the read, so its final part is completed from the germline J gene. The chain uses TRBV12-3 or TRBV12-4 and TRBJ2-5; 8 nucleotides match TRBD2. The V and J ends lost 2 bases and 2 bases, in that order; junction bases with no gene match: 1. This CDR3 spans 14 amino acids. The DNA read from the CDR3 is TGTGCCAGCAGTTTATCGGGGGGGCAAGAGACC. Protein sequence: CASSLSGGQET. The complete CDR3 reads CASSLSGGQETQYF.

Details on this clone: The read finishes 3 residues shy of the CDR3 end, and the germline J gene is used to complete it. The chain has TRBV2 and TRBJ2-3, with 9 positions matching TRBD2. The CDR3 runs 15 residues. Germline loops: CDR1 SNHLY, CDR2 FYNNEI. The V gene end was trimmed by 1 base and the J gene end by 1 base; junction bases not matched to a gene: 0. The CDR3 reads CASSEGLAGTDTQYF. CDR3 DNA (partial): TGTGCCAGCAGTGAAGGACTAGCGGGCACAGATACG.

In regard to this clone: With the read ending 3 residues before the CDR3 end, the germline J gene is used to fill in that end. The V call is TRBV5-1, the J call TRBJ2-1; 11 bases fit TRBD2. The germline CDR1 and CDR2 sequences are SGHRS and YFSETQ. The length of the CDR3 is 15 residues. V lost 1 base, J lost 7 bases, and 4 bases stayed unmatched. CDR3 DNA, as far as it was read: TGCGCCAGCAGCTTGACTAGCGGGAGTACGAATGAG. Protein: CASSLTSGSTNE. The whole CDR3 sequence reads CASSLTSGSTNEQFF.

Regarding this clone: The CDR3 goes on 3 residues after the read ends, and that part is filled in from the germline J gene. V gene TRBV20-1 combines with J gene TRBJ1-2, with D maybe TRBD1 (6 bases). The CDR3 is 12 residues long. CDR1 is DFQATT and CDR2 is SNEGSKA in the germline V gene (reference sequence). The CDR3 loop is CSARVGGRGYTF. The CDR3 bases that were read are TGCAGTGCTAGGGTTGGGGGCCGGGGC.

As to this clone: The missing CDR3 end, 3 residues past where the read stops, is filled in from the germline J gene. The chain employs TRBV5-6 and TRBJ1-5; TRBD1 is a possible D gene (6 bases). This CDR3 contains 13 residues. V was cut by 3 bases and J by 3 bases, with 7 bases left in between. Per the germline V gene, CDR1 is SGHDT and CDR2 is YYEEEE. Incomplete CDR3 DNA: TGTGCCAGCAGCTCAGGGGTCAATCAGCCC. This translates into CASSSGVNQP. The full CDR3 protein reads CASSSGVNQPQHF.

Turning to this clone: The CDR3 end falls 3 residues outside the read, so it is completed with the germline J gene. This rearrangement joins TRBV6-4 to TRBJ2-3; D is possibly TRBD1 (6 bases). The V gene's germline CDR1 is MRHNA and CDR2 SNTAGT. V lost 2 bases to trimming and J lost 1 base, with 13 bases between them. The CDR3 contains 16 residues. CDR3 DNA (partial): TGTGCCAGCAGTGACGCTAGGGGGTCCGGCACAGATACG. As protein: CASSDARGSGTDT. The complete CDR3 sequence is CASSDARGSGTDTQYF.

A remark on this clone: The CDR3 end lies 3 residues beyond the end of the read and is filled in from the germline J gene. The chain has TRBV5-6 and TRBJ2-5, with 7 bases fitting TRBD2. Unmatched junction bases numbered 12, after V lost 5 bases and J lost 5 bases. Germline V gene sequence: CDR1 SGHDT, CDR2 YYEEEE. This CDR3 comprises 15 residues. CDR3 bases read: TGTGCCAGCAGTGTTACTAGCGCGAGGGTGGAGACC. Residues: CASSVTSARVET. Given in full, the CDR3 is CASSVTSARVETQYF.